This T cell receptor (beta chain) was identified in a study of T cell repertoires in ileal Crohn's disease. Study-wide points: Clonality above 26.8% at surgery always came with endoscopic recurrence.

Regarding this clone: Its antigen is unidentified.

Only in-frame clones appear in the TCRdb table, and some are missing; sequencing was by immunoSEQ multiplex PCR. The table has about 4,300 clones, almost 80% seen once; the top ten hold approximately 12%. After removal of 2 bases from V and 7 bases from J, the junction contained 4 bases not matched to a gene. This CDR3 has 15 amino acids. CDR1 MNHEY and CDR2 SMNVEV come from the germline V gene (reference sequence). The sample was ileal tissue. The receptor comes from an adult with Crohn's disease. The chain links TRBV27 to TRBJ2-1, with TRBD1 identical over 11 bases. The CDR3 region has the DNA TGTGCCAGCAGTTTAGGACAGGGGGCGCGAAATGAGCAGTTCTTC. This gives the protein CASSLGQGARNEQFF.